The 23 T cell receptor beta chains below come from one sample, sequenced in a study of blood T cells in healthy people across ages (dated by TCRdb to the mid-2010s). Library preparation used 5' RACE. Reads for this sample came from an Illumina HiSeq 2500. A second PCR of roughly 7 to 11 cycles was performed with a sample-barcoded 5' primer and a J-beta primer mix. TCRdb trimmed the raw reads at Q25, called clones with MiXCR and kept productive beta chains. Identical CDR3 proteins give one entry, which carries the most common genes and DNA. This sample lists about 400,000 distinct CDR3 sequences; over 45% were detected once. The ten largest clonotypes hold 45% to 55% of the sample. The sequenced material came from blood. These receptors all come from a man in his fifties or sixties in good health.

Turning to this clonotype: Possible read error: a much larger clone is one base away. J is TRBJ1-2 and V is TRBV12-3 or TRBV12-4; D perhaps matches TRBD1 (6 bases). Trimming pared 5 bases from V and 9 bases from J, leaving 22 bases between. The length of the CDR3 is 15 residues. CDR3 bases: TGTGCCAGCAGTCAAGGACCGGGACACGGATATAGCTACACCTTC. It specifies CASSQGPGHGYSYTF.

This chain joins TRBV6-2 or TRBV6-3 and TRBJ1-4; 9 nucleotides match TRBD1. The junction had 8 bases not matched to a gene; V was cut back by 6 bases and J by 6 bases. The germline CDR1 and CDR2 sequences are MNHEY and SVGEGT. The CDR3 consists of 15 residues. The DNA of the CDR3 is TGTGCCAGCAGCCGCACCGGGACAGGGTATGAAAAACTGTTTTTT. Protein sequence: CASSRTGTGYEKLFF.

This chain joins TRBV4-2 and TRBJ2-2, with D possibly called TRBD1 or TRBD2 (5 bases each). The CDR3 extends over 17 amino acids. V shed 0 bases and J shed 5 bases, with 16 bases lying between them. Germline-derived CDR1 and CDR2 are LGHNA and YNFKEQ. The CDR3 region has the DNA TGTGCCAGCAGCCAAGAAGAGGGACGAGCGTTAACCGGGGAGCTGTTTTTT. It specifies CASSQEEGRALTGELFF.

This clonotype was picked up a small number of times. The V call is TRBV20-1, the J call TRBJ2-3; 9 positions match TRBD1. V was pared by 4 bases and J by 0 bases, with 8 bases of the junction left unmatched. This CDR3 region has 16 residues. Germline loops: CDR1 DFQATT, CDR2 SNEGSKA (reference sequence). In nucleotides, the CDR3 is TGCAGTGCTACCAACAGGGGGCGGGCTAGCACAGATACGCAGTATTTT. Translating gives CSATNRGRASTDTQYF.

The V and J genes are TRBV11-2 and TRBJ2-4, with a weak D call TRBD2 (5 bases). Trimming cost V 4 bases and J 0 bases, with 13 bases left between them. Germline values: CDR1 SGHAT, CDR2 FQNNGV. This CDR3 has 16 residues. CDR3 protein: CASSYREAVAKNIQYF. CDR3 sequence (DNA): TGTGCCAGCAGCTACCGGGAAGCGGTAGCCAAAAACATTCAGTACTTC. The full variable domain, in which reference TRBV11-2 and TRBJ2-4 provide the parts outside the CDR3, is EAGVAQSPRYKIIEKRQSVAFWCNPISGHATLYWYQQILGQGPKLLIQFQNNGVVDDSQLPKDRFSAERLKGVDSTLKIQPAKLEDSAVYLCASSYREAVAKNIQYFGAGTRLSVL.

This sequence joins TRBV12-3 or TRBV12-4 and TRBJ2-3, with a tentative D call TRBD1 (5 bases). The CDR3 is 18 amino acids. The V end lost 0 bases, the J end lost 1 base, and 17 bases lay between the germline ends. CDR3 amino acids: CASSLARGLGRGTDTQYF. CDR3 sequence (DNA): TGTGCCAGCAGTTTAGCCCGAGGATTGGGGCGAGGCACAGATACGCAGTATTTT.

This sequence joins TRBV7-9 and TRBJ1-1; D not certain. CDR3 length equals 13 residues. Germline V gene lookup returns CDR1 SEHNR and CDR2 FQNEAQ (reference sequence). Trimming shortened V by 1 base and J by 4 bases, and 7 bases separated the two germline ends. CDR3 bases: TGTGCCAGCAGCTTAGTGTTAGGCACTGAAGCTTTCTTT. Translation gives CASSLVLGTEAFF.

On this clonotype: At one end the junction does not follow the germline gene, possibly because of a read error. This chain uses TRBV3-1 with TRBJ2-7; D might be TRBD2 (6 bases). CDR3 length equals 16 residues. Per the germline V gene, CDR1 is LGHDT and CDR2 is YNNKEL (reference sequence). CDR3 coding DNA: TGTGCCCGCAGCCAAGGGCATGGCGGGATGTCCTACGAGCAGTACTTC. Its protein product is CARSQGHGGMSYEQYF.

The table lists this clonotype with a few counts. The chain carries TRBV6-1 and TRBJ1-2; D gene uncertain. Trimming took 6 bases from V and 6 from J, leaving 14 bases between them. Germline V gene lookup returns CDR1 MNHNS and CDR2 SASEGT. The CDR3 is 13 amino acids. CDR3 DNA: TGTGCCAGCAGGCAAAGATTCGTCGATGGCTACACCTTC. It encodes CASRQRFVDGYTF.

Comments on this clonotype: Being one base from a much bigger clone, this may be a read error. V gene TRBV5-1 combines with J gene TRBJ2-3; possible D gene TRBD2, 5 bases. CDR1 is SGHRS, CDR2 YFSETQ, per germline. The CDR3 length is 15 residues. The V end was cut by 3 bases, the J end by 1 base, with 12 bases between. The chain's CDR3 is CASSYGPAGTDTQYF. CDR3 in DNA: TGCGCCAGCAGCTACGGACCAGCGGGCACAGATACGCAGTATTTT. The full variable domain, rest sourced from reference TRBV5-1 and TRBJ2-3, is KAGVTQTPRYLIKTRGQQVTLSCSPISGHRSVSWYQQTPGQGLQFLFEYFSETQRNKGNFPGRFSGRQFSNSRSEMNVSTLELGDSALYLCASSYGPAGTDTQYFGPGTRLTVL.

The chain links TRBV7-9 to TRBJ1-2, with 8 bases matching TRBD1. CDR3 length equals 15 residues. The ends lost 7 bases at V and 0 bases at J; junction bases unmatched: 7. Germline V gene lookup returns CDR1 SEHNR and CDR2 FQNEAQ (reference sequence). The CDR3 is CASTSGTGSNYGYTF. The DNA for the CDR3 is TGTGCCAGCACCTCGGGGACAGGTTCTAACTATGGCTACACCTTC.

Only a few counts were recorded for this clonotype. The CDR3 reads CASSLAATGGNQPQHF. The CDR3 bases are TGTGCCAGCAGCTTGGCGGCGACAGGGGGAAATCAGCCCCAGCATTTT. The chain carries TRBV5-5 and TRBJ1-5, with 9 bases fitting TRBD1. The CDR3 loop spans 16 amino acids. V lost 0 bases to trimming and J lost 4 bases; unmatched junction nucleotides: 5. CDR1 and CDR2 (germline): SGHKS, YYEKEE (reference sequence).

The chain employs TRBV20-1 and TRBJ2-3, with D possibly being TRBD1 or TRBD2 (5 bases each). The CDR3 loop spans 11 amino acids. The V gene's germline CDR1 is DFQATT and CDR2 SNEGSKA (reference sequence). The CDR3 region has the DNA TGCAGCGGGCAGGGAGCAGATACGCAGTATTTT. Translating it yields CSGQGADTQYF.

This clonotype was observed a handful of times. The chain recombines TRBV20-1 with TRBJ2-7; TRBD1 agrees at 7 bases. CDR1 is DFQATT, CDR2 SNEGSKA, per germline (reference sequence). The ends lost 6 bases at V and 3 bases at J; junction bases unmatched: 8. The length of the CDR3 is 13 residues. CDR3 nucleotide sequence: TGCAGTGCCCATCCAGGACAGGACTACGAGCAGTACTTC. It codes for CSAHPGQDYEQYF.

The rearrangement links TRBV4-2 to TRBJ2-1; 13 nucleotides match TRBD2. CDR3 length: 19 amino acids. V lost 3 bases to trimming and J lost 2 bases; unmatched junction nucleotides: 10. Germline V gene data show CDR1 as LGHNA and CDR2 as YNFKEQ. Here the CDR3 DNA reads TGTGCCAGCAGCCAGGAAACTAGCGGGGGGGGTGGGGCCTACAATGAGCAGTTCTTC. Its translation: CASSQETSGGGGAYNEQFF.

The V and J genes are TRBV28 and TRBJ1-5; D remains ambiguous. Germline CDR1 MDHEN, CDR2 SYDVKM. The CDR3 extends over 14 amino acids. Trimming pared 10 bases from V and 3 bases from J, leaving 16 bases between. CDR3 sequence: CATVEGPINQPQHF. The CDR3 DNA follows: TGTGCCACAGTTGAGGGCCCTATCAATCAGCCCCAGCATTTT.

The V gene is TRBV20-1, the J gene TRBJ2-4; D ambiguous. The CDR3 covers 14 residues. Germline CDR1 reads DFQATT; CDR2 reads SNEGSKA (reference sequence). V was pared by 3 bases and J by 9 bases, with 18 bases between. The chain's CDR3 is CSASPRSLGGIQYF. For the CDR3, the DNA is TGCAGTGCTAGTCCCCGAAGTTTAGGCGGCATTCAGTACTTC.

V and J are TRBV4-2 and TRBJ1-2, with a tentative D call TRBD1 (5 bases). The length of the CDR3 is 15 residues. Germline V gives CDR1 LGHNA, CDR2 YNFKEQ. The V end was cut by 0 bases, the J end by 7 bases, with 15 bases between. As DNA, the CDR3 is TGTGCCAGCAGCCAAGAGAAGGGGTGGTGGGGTGGCTACACCTTC. It encodes CASSQEKGWWGGYTF.

This clonotype has only a few counts. The rearrangement links TRBV18 to TRBJ2-5, with TRBD1 matching 9 bases. The closer fit of TRBJ2-7 to the DNA end suggests the J call may be wrong. The CDR3 loop spans 14 amino acids. Germline V CDR1 and CDR2: KGHSH, LQKENI. CDR3 DNA: TGTGCCAGCTCTGCCGGGACAGGGTCGTCCGAGCAGTACTTC. Translating gives CASSAGTGSSEQYF.

V usage is TRBV6-2 or TRBV6-3 and J usage is TRBJ1-2, with a tentative D call TRBD1 (6 bases). Deletions cut 9 bases from V and 4 bases from J, with 18 bases between. This CDR3 spans 14 amino acids. Germline assignment: CDR1 MNHEY and CDR2 SVGEGT. Here the CDR3 reads CASTGRGTPYGYTF. For the CDR3, the DNA is TGTGCCAGTACCGGGAGAGGGACACCCTATGGCTACACCTTC.

In this sample, this clonotype turned up once. The chain joins TRBV24-1 to TRBJ2-1; TRBD1 matches 8 bases. CDR1 is KGHDR and CDR2 is SFDVKD in the germline V gene. The CDR3 spans 16 residues. V shed 4 bases and J 6 bases; nucleotides not matched to a gene: 10. The DNA for the CDR3 is TGTGCCACCAGTGACACGGGACAGGACCTGTCCAATGAGCAGTTCTTC. The encoded protein is CATSDTGQDLSNEQFF.

This clonotype has a handful of counts. The rearrangement joins TRBV7-9 to TRBJ1-1; D is perhaps TRBD1 (6 bases). The CDR3 totals 14 residues. CDR1 is SEHNR, CDR2 FQNEAQ, per germline (reference sequence). V shed 8 bases and J shed 0 bases, with 13 bases lying between them. CDR3 sequence (DNA): TGTGCCAGCGGAGAACAGGGCTTGAACACTGAAGCTTTCTTT. This translates into CASGEQGLNTEAFF.

Concerning this clonotype: An end of the junction does not agree with germline; a read error may underlie this. The CDR3 coding sequence is TGTGCCAACAGTTTGGTCCACGGCCCGGCAAGAATGAACACTGAAGCTTTCTTT. As protein: CANSLVHGPARMNTEAFF. The V call is TRBV28, the J call TRBJ1-1; D uncertain. The CDR3 length is 18 residues. Germline V lookup: CDR1 MDHEN, CDR2 SYDVKM.